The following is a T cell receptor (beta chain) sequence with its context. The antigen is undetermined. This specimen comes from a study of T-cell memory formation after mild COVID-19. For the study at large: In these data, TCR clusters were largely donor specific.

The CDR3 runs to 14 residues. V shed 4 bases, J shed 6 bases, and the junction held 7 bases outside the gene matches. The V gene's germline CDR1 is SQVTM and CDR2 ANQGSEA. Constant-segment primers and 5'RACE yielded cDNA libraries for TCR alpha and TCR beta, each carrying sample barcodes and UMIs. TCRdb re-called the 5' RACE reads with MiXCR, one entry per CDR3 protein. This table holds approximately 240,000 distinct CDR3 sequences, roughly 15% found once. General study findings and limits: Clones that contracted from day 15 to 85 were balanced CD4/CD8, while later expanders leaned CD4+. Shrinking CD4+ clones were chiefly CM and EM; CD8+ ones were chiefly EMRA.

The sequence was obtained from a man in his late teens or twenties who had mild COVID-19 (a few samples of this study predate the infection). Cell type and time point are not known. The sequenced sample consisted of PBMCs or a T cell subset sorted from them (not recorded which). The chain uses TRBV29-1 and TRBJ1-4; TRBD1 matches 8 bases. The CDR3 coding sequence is TGCAGCGTTGCACTGGACAGGGTCTATGAAAAACTGTTTTTT. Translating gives CSVALDRVYEKLFF.